This TCR beta chain was documented in a study of OX40 agonist ivuxolimab in advanced cancers. Study-wide results and limits: The study observed clonal expansion of CD4+ and CD8+ blood T cells by week 6 at 0.1 to 3.0 mg/kg.

CDR3 size: 15 residues. Germline loops: CDR1 MNHNY, CDR2 SVGAGI (reference sequence). V shed 0 bases and J shed 9 bases, with 12 bases lying between them. In the case of this clone: The antigen is undetermined.

Measured with immunoSEQ multiplex PCR; TCRdb has only the in-frame clones, and not every one. The sample has tens of thousands of clones, under 90% seen once. The source was CD4+ or CD8+ T cells sorted from blood, collected in a trial of the OX40 agonist ivuxolimab. The rearrangement uses TRBV6-6 and TRBJ1-6; D might be TRBD1 (6 bases). The source of this sequence is an adult with an advanced solid tumor such as melanoma, head and neck, liver or kidney cancer. The CDR3 spells CASSYSGGQGSPLHF. As DNA, the CDR3 is TGTGCCAGCAGTTACTCCGGGGGGCAGGGTTCACCCCTCCACTTT.